This T cell receptor beta chain stems from a study of T cell responses to AZD1222 COVID-19 vaccine. Points from the study as a whole: Most donors were white British, females outnumbered males, and clonal diversity was possibly underestimated. Spike was spanned by vaccine-associated CD4 TCRs, which were dominant at 160-218 and 743-854.

Remarks on this clone: Its antigen is currently unknown.

Assay used: immunoSEQ multiplex PCR; TCRdb lists only in-frame clones, some missing. The sample carries about 140,000 clones, 88% recorded once. Germline V gives CDR1 SGDLS, CDR2 YYNGEE. The CDR3 totals 14 residues. The V end was cut by 0 bases, the J end by 2 bases, with 7 bases between. The chain couples TRBV9 to TRBJ2-3; unclear D gene. Source: peripheral blood, taken 28 days after the second AZD1222 dose. This receptor was identified in an adult who received the AZD1222 COVID-19 vaccine. CDR3 sequence reads: CASSVAQVTDTQYF. The CDR3 bases are TGTGCCAGCAGCGTAGCTCAGGTCACAGATACGCAGTATTTT. Using reference TRBV9 and TRBJ2-3 for the parts outside the CDR3, the full variable domain is DSGVTQTPKHLITATGQRVTLRCSPRSGDLSVYWYQQSLDQGLQFLIQYYNGEERAKGNILERFSAQQFPDLHSELNLSSLELGDSALYFCASSVAQVTDTQYFGPGTRLTVL.